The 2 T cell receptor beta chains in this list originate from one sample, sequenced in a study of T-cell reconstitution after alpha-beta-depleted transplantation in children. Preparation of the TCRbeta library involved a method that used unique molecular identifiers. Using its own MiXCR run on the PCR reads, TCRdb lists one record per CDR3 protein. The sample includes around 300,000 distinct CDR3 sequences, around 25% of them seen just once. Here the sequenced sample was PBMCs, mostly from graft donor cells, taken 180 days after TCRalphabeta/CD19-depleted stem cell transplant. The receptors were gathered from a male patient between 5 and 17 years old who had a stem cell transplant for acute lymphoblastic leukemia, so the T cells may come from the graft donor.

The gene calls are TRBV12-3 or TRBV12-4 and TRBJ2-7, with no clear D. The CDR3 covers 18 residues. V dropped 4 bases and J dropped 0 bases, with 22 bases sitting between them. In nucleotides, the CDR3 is TGTGCCAGCAGTTCCACGACAAGCTCGATGTCCGGCTCCTACGAGCAGTACTTC. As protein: CASSSTTSSMSGSYEQYF.

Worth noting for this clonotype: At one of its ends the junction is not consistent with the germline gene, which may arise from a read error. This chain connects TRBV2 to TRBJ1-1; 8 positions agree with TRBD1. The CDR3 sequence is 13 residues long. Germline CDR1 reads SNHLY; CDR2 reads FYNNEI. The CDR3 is CASRTGIDTEAFF. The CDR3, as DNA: TGTGCCAGTCGGACAGGGATAGACACTGAAGCCTTCTTT.